This T cell receptor (beta chain) comes out of a study of blood T cell repertoires in COVID-19. Across the whole study: Acute and convalescent COVID-19 specimens originated in the United States, Italy and Spain. T cells, B-cell-depleted T cells, or PBMCs supplied cDNA or gDNA.

V lost 3 bases, J lost 3 bases, and 6 bases lay in between. The CDR3 contains 13 residues. CDR1 KGHSH and CDR2 LQKENI come from the germline V gene. Per the original data handling: Researchers report that nucleated cell counts were estimated from reference gene primer amplification. Measured with immunoSEQ multiplex PCR; TCRdb has only the in-frame clones, and not every one. V and J calls and clone size are given by that table; D and trimming were obtained from the DNA. The data contain 65,000 to 85,000 clones, roughly 77% of them singletons. This TCR was sampled from a man aged 50 to 59 with active or convalescent COVID-19. The chain links TRBV18 to TRBJ2-4, with D unresolved. Sequencing was done on a sample of peripheral blood. As DNA, the CDR3 is TGTGCCAGCTCACCTACAGACAAAAACATTCAGTACTTC. It encodes CASSPTDKNIQYF.